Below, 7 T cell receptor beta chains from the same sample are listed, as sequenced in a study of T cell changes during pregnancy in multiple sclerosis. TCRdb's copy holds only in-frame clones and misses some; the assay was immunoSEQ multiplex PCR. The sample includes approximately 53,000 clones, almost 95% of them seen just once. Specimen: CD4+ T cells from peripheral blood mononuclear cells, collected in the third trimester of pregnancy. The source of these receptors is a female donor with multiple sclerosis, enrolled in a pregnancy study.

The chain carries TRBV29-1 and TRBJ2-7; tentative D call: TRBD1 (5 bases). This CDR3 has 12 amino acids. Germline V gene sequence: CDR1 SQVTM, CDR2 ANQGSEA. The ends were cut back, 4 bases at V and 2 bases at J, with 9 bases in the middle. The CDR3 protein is CSVGQTTYEQYF. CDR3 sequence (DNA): TGCAGCGTTGGACAGACCACCTACGAGCAGTACTTC.

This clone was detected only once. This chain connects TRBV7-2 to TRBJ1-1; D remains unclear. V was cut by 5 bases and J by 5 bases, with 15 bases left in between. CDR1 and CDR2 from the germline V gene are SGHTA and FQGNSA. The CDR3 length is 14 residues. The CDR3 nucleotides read TGTGCCAGCAGCCCCGGTTCGGTTATTACTGAAGCTTTCTTT. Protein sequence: CASSPGSVITEAFF.

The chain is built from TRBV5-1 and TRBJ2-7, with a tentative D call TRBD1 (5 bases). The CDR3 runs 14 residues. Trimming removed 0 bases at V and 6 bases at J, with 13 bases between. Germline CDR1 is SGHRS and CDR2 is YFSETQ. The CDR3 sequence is CASSLDLGRGEQYF. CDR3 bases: TGCGCCAGCAGCTTGGATCTGGGAAGGGGCGAGCAGTACTTC.

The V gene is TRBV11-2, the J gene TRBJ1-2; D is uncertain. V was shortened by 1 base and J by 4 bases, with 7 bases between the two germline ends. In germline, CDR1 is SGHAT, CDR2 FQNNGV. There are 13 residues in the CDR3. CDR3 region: CASSLAEGYGYTF. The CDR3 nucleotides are TGTGCCAGCAGCTTAGCCGAGGGCTATGGCTACACCTTC.

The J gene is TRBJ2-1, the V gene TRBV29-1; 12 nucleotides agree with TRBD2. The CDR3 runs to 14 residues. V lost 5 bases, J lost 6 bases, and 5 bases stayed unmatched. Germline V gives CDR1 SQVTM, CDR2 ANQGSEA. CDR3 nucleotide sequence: TGCAGCGTTTCTGGACTAGCGGGATCCAATGAGCAGTTCTTC. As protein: CSVSGLAGSNEQFF.

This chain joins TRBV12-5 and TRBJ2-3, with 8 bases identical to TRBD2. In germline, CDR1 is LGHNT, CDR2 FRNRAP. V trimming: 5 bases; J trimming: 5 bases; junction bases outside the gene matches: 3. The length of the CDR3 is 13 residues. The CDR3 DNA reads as TGTGCTAGTGGTAGCGGGGGCGGAGATACGCAGTATTTT. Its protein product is CASGSGGGDTQYF.

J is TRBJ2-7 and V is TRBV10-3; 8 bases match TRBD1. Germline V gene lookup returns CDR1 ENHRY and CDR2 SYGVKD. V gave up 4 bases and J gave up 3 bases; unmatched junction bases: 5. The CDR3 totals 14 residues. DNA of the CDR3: TGTGCCATCAGTGGTTCAGGGGGCTACTACGAGCAGTACTTC. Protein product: CAISGSGGYYEQYF.